This T cell receptor (beta chain) originates from a study of blood T cell repertoires in COVID-19. Original analysis: Reference gene primer amplification gave nucleated cell count estimates. Using immunoSEQ multiplex PCR, the repertoire was profiled, and TCRdb retains in-frame clones only, with some absent. D and trimming were read from the DNA, whereas the V and J calls and clone size are those reported in that table. The sample lists about 180,000 clones, 85% to 90% occurring once. Germline assignment: CDR1 LNHDA and CDR2 SQIVND (reference sequence). CDR3 length: 15 amino acids. V shed 9 bases and J 3 bases; nucleotides not matched to a gene: 13.

This receptor was identified in a woman aged 25 to 45 with active or convalescent COVID-19. Material for sequencing was peripheral blood. The J gene is TRBJ1-2, the V gene TRBV19; 7 nucleotides line up with TRBD1. The CDR3 region has the DNA TGTGCCAGAAGGGAACAGGGGAAATTGGACTATGGCTACACCTTC. Translating it yields CARREQGKLDYGYTF.